The clone carrying this T cell receptor (beta chain) was counted only a few times. What it binds is unknown. This sample stems from a study of regulatory T cells in long-lasting Graves disease. Study observations and caveats: Persistent Graves' patients showed less TCR diversity than newly diagnosed ones. Under persistent disease, TRBV28, TRBJ1-2 and TRBJ2-5 were used preferentially.

Time point defined: persistent/refractory GD, antithyroid drugs over 5 years with positive TRAb. The TCR library used RNA extracted from PBMCs. Per germline, CDR1 MGHRA and CDR2 YSYEKL. The CDR3 is 18 amino acids. With 3 bases removed from V and 0 bases from J, the gap between germline ends came to 18 bases. Both iRepertoire HTBI primers and Arm-PCR of CDR3 regions were used to build the TCR beta libraries. One entry per CDR3 protein results from TCRdb running MiXCR on the multiplex PCR reads. The repertoire holds 350,000 to 450,000 distinct CDR3 sequences, with 20% to 25% as singletons. The material was peripheral blood mononuclear cells (PBMCs), obtained when the disease was refractory, from a patient treated with antithyroid drugs. V usage is TRBV4-1 and J usage is TRBJ1-5; the D gene is possibly TRBD1 (5 bases). The source of this sequence is a female donor with Graves disease. CDR3 nucleotides: TGCGCCAGCAGCCAGGGGCGGATGGCTGGGTATAGCAATCAGCCCCAGCATTTT. As protein: CASSQGRMAGYSNQPQHF.